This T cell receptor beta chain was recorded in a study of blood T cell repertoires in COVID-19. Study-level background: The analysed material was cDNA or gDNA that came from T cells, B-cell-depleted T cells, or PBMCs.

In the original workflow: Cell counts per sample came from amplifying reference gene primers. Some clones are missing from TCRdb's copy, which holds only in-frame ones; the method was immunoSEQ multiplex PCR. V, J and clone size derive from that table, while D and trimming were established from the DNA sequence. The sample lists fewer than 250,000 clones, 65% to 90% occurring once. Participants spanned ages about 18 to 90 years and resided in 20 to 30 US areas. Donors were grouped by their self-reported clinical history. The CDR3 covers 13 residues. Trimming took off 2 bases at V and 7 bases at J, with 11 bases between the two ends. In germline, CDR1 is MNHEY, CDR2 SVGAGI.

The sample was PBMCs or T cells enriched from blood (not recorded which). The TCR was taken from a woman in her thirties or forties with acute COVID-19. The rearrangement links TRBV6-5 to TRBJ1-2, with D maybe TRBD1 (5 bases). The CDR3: CASSYVQASGYTF. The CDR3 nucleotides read TGTGCCAGCAGTTACGTACAGGCTAGTGGCTACACCTTC.